The entry below gives a single T cell receptor beta chain sequence along with its context. As yet, its antigen is unknown. Germline values: CDR1 SGDLS, CDR2 YYNGEE. This CDR3 spans 14 amino acids. Germline trimming cut 3 bases from V and 7 bases from J; bases unmatched to any gene: 4. The entry originates in a study of blood T cells in healthy people across ages. The second PCR ran about 6 to 12 cycles with a sample-barcoded 5' primer and J-beta primers. TCRdb analysed the 5' RACE reads with MiXCR anew, one entry per CDR3 protein. This sample has about 1.8 million distinct CDR3 sequences, with roughly 50% found just once. General study findings and limits: A greater number of naive CD4+ cells and higher diversity distinguished long-lived donors from aged donors.

This TCR derives from a woman in her thirties or forties in good health. The sequenced sample was blood. This rearrangement joins TRBV9 to TRBJ1-6, with 7 bases matching TRBD1. As DNA, the CDR3 is TGTGCCAGCAGCGACAGGACAGGAAATTCACCCCTCCACTTT. Its protein product is CASSDRTGNSPLHF.